These 9 T cell receptor beta chains were sequenced from one sample in a study of identical twins. In TCRdb, the 5' RACE reads were re-called with MiXCR into one record per CDR3 protein. The sample has about 530,000 distinct CDR3 sequences, about 22% seen once. The same data also contributed to another study, on yellow fever vaccine responses in identical twins.

The sample consisted of CD4+ T cells sorted from blood. The receptor set was obtained from a woman aged 18-29 years in good health.

V and J are TRBV24-1 and TRBJ2-1; no firm D call. The germline V gene encodes CDR1 KGHDR and CDR2 SFDVKD. This CDR3 has 17 amino acids. V dropped 4 bases and J dropped 0 bases, with 15 bases sitting between them. This CDR3 is CATSEPRTQSSYNEQFF. In nucleotides, the CDR3 is TGTGCCACCAGTGAACCAAGGACCCAGAGCTCCTACAATGAGCAGTTCTTC.

Here the CDR3 reads CASSHKDRGYGYTF. The CDR3 region has the DNA TGTGCCAGCAGCCATAAAGACAGGGGCTATGGCTACACCTTC. The rearrangement links TRBV3-1 to TRBJ1-2; 8 bases map to TRBD1. The CDR3 sequence is 14 residues long. V shed 3 bases and J 4 bases; nucleotides not matched to a gene: 4. Per the germline V gene, CDR1 is LGHDT and CDR2 is YNNKEL (reference sequence).

This clonotype was observed a handful of times. The chain carries TRBV3-1 and TRBJ1-1; D ambiguous. V lost 6 bases and J lost 0, with 11 bases in between. CDR3 length: 14 amino acids. Per the germline V gene, CDR1 is LGHDT and CDR2 is YNNKEL (reference sequence). This CDR3 is CASRPDGVNTEAFF. Here the CDR3 DNA reads TGTGCCAGCAGACCCGACGGTGTGAACACTGAAGCTTTCTTT.

This clonotype occurred a few times. The chain has TRBV5-5 and TRBJ1-1; no clear D gene. Germline lookup yields CDR1 SGHKS and CDR2 YYEKEE (reference sequence). There are 14 residues in the CDR3. Deletions cut 4 bases from V and 1 base from J, with 11 bases between. CDR3 in DNA: TGTGCCAGCAGCCCCGCTGGGAGGAACACTGAAGCTTTCTTT. Amino acid sequence: CASSPAGRNTEAFF.

The chain carries TRBV10-3 and TRBJ2-2, with TRBD1 as a possible D gene (6 bases). This CDR3 comprises 16 residues. Germline V gene lookup returns CDR1 ENHRY and CDR2 SYGVKD. V was cut by 4 bases and J by 2 bases, with 14 bases left in between. The CDR3 coding sequence is TGTGCCATCAGTGTTGCCGGGACACTAAACACCGGGGAGCTGTTTTTT. It yields the protein CAISVAGTLNTGELFF.

This clonotype was seen a handful of times. J is TRBJ2-3 and V is TRBV5-5; 13 bases are a match to TRBD2. The CDR3 covers 17 residues. Germline assignment: CDR1 SGHKS and CDR2 YYEKEE (reference sequence). J lost 3 bases, V lost 3 bases, and 7 bases had no gene match. CDR3 amino acids: CASSWGTSGRGTDTQYF. CDR3 coding DNA: TGTGCCAGCAGCTGGGGAACTAGCGGGAGGGGGACAGATACGCAGTATTTT.

This clonotype was found a few times. The J gene is TRBJ2-1, the V gene TRBV29-1; 13 nucleotides align to TRBD2. The CDR3 has 15 residues. Germline CDR1 SQVTM, CDR2 ANQGSEA. The trim removed 5 bases at V and 1 base at J, leaving 2 bases unmatched. The CDR3 region has the DNA TGCAGCGTTTGGACTAGCGGGAGTTCCTACAATGAGCAGTTCTTC. As protein: CSVWTSGSSYNEQFF.

This chain connects TRBV20-1 to TRBJ2-7; 11 bases match TRBD2. Germline CDR1 DFQATT, CDR2 SNEGSKA (reference sequence). This CDR3 is 15 amino acids long. With 1 base clipped from V and 3 bases from J, the junction kept 5 bases outside the gene matches. The CDR3 region has the DNA TGCAGTGCTAGAGGTGTCCTAGCGGGAGGCTACGAGCAGTACTTC. Its protein product is CSARGVLAGGYEQYF.

In this sample, this clonotype turned up a few times. J is TRBJ2-3 and V is TRBV28; 7 nucleotides match TRBD1. This CDR3 spans 12 amino acids. Germline V gene data show CDR1 as MDHEN and CDR2 as SYDVKM. J lost 10 bases, V lost 5 bases, and 6 bases had no gene match. The CDR3 loop is CASSLQGLPQYF. The CDR3 bases are TGTGCCAGCAGTCTACAGGGGTTGCCGCAGTATTTT.